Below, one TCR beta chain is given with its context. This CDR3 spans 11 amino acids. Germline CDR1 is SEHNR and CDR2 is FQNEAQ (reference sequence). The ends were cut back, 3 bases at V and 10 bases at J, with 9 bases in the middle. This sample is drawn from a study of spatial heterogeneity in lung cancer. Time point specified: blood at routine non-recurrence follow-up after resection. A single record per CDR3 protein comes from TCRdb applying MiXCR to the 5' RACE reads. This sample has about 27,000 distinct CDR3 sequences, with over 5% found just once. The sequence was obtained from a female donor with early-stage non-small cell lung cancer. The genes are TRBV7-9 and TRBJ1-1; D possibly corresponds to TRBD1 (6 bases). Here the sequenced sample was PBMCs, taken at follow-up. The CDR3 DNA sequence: TGTGCCAGCAGCTTCGGGGGCGGAGCTTTCTTT. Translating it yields CASSFGGGAFF.